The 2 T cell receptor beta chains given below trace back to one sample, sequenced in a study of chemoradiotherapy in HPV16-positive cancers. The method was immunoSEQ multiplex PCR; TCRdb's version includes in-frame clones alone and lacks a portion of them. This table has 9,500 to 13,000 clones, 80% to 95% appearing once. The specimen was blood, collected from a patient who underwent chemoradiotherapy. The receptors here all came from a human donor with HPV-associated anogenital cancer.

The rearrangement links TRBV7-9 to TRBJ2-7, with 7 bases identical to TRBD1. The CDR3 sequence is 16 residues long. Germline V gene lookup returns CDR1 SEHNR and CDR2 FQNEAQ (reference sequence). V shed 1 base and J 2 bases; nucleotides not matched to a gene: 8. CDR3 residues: CASSLERTGLTYEQYF. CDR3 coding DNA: TGTGCCAGCAGCTTAGAACGGACAGGCCTTACCTACGAGCAGTACTTC.

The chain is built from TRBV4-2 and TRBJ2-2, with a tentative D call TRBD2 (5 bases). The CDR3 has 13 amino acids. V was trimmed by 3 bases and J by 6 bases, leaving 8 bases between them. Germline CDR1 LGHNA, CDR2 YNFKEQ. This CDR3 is CASSHTSAGELFF. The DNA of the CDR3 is TGTGCCAGCAGCCACACTAGTGCCGGGGAGCTGTTTTTT.